These 6 T cell receptor beta chains share one sample of origin, sequenced in a study of cytomegalovirus exposure and HLA in healthy donors. In the PCR, 60 Vbeta and 13 Jbeta primers were used. TCRdb keeps only in-frame clones here, not all; method: immunoSEQ multiplex PCR. The repertoire includes fewer than 200,000 clones, around 80% of them detected once, and over 1.5% sits in the top ten. The sample comprised PBMCs. All receptors come from a man between 35 and 55 years old in good health and CMV-seropositive.

The chain combines TRBV7-6 with TRBJ2-3; TRBD2 matches at 8 bases. Germline V gene lookup returns CDR1 SGHVS and CDR2 FNYEAQ. J was trimmed by 1 base and V by 5 bases; bases with no gene match: 5. CDR3 length: 15 amino acids. The CDR3 nucleotides are TGTGCCAGCAGCACGCTGACTAGCGGCACAGATACGCAGTATTTT. It yields the protein CASSTLTSGTDTQYF.

CDR3 nucleotide sequence: TGTGCCAGTAGTACCACAGGGGTCCAAGAGACCCAGTACTTC. Translating gives CASSTTGVQETQYF. This sequence joins TRBV19 and TRBJ2-5; 7 bases fit TRBD1. The CDR3 consists of 14 residues. V gave up 4 bases and J gave up 1 base; unmatched junction bases: 3. CDR1 and CDR2 (germline): LNHDA, SQIVND (reference sequence). The whole variable domain, remainder taken from reference TRBV19 and TRBJ2-5, is DGGITQSPKYLFRKEGQNVTLSCEQNLNHDAMYWYRQDPGQGLRLIYYSQIVNDFQKGDIAEGYSVSREKKESFPLTVTSAQKNPTAFYLCASSTTGVQETQYFGPGTRLLVL.

For the CDR3, the DNA is TGTGCCAGCAGCGTAGTCTCACAGAACACCGGGGAGCTGTTTTTT. This codes for CASSVVSQNTGELFF. V is TRBV9 and J is TRBJ2-2; D remains unclear. V was pared by 0 bases and J by 1 base, with 7 bases between. CDR3 length: 15 residues. CDR1 and CDR2 (germline): SGDLS, YYNGEE.

Note on this clone: At one of its ends the junction is not consistent with the germline gene, which may arise from a read error. V gene TRBV7-9 combines with J gene TRBJ2-1; 13 bases fit TRBD2. The CDR3 totals 15 residues. CDR1 SEHNR and CDR2 FQNEAQ come from the germline V gene (reference sequence). The CDR3 region has the DNA TGTGCCAGCACCTTACCGGGACTAGCGGGAAATGAGCAGTTCTTC. Its protein product is CASTLPGLAGNEQFF. Supplemented by reference TRBV7-9 and TRBJ2-1, the full variable domain reads DTGVSQNPRHKITKRGQNVTFRCDPISEHNRLYWYRQTLGQGPEFLTYFQNEAQLEKSRLLSDRFSAERPKGSFSTLEIQRTEQGDSAMYLCASTLPGLAGNEQFFGPGTRLTVL.

Here the CDR3 reads CASSVDQGAGGYTF. DNA of the CDR3: TGTGCCAGCAGCGTAGACCAGGGGGCGGGTGGCTACACCTTC. The rearrangement links TRBV9 to TRBJ1-2; 8 nucleotides agree with TRBD1. Germline V gene data show CDR1 as SGDLS and CDR2 as YYNGEE. V shed 0 bases and J 7 bases; nucleotides not matched to a gene: 5. The CDR3 extends over 14 amino acids.

DNA of the CDR3: TGCGCCAGCAGATGGGGCCTGACTAGCGGGACATACAATGAGCAGTTCTTC. It encodes CASRWGLTSGTYNEQFF. The chain recombines TRBV5-1 with TRBJ2-1; 11 nucleotides match TRBD2. CDR1 and CDR2 from the germline V gene are SGHRS and YFSETQ. The CDR3 totals 17 residues. Germline trimming cut 5 bases from V and 4 bases from J; bases unmatched to any gene: 11.